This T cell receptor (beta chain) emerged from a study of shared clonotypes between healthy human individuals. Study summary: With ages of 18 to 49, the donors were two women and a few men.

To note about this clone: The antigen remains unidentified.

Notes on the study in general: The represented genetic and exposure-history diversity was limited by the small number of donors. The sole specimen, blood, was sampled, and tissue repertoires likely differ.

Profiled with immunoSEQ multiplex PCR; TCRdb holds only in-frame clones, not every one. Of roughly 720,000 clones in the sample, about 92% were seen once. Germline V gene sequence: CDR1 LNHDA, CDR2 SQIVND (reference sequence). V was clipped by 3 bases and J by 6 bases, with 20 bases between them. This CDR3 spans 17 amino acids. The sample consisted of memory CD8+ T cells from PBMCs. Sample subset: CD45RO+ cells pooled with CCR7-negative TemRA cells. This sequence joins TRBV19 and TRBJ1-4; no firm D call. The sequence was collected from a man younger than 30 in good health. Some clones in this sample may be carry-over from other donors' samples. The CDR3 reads CASSMPLRSSPDEKLFF. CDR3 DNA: TGTGCCAGTAGTATGCCCCTCCGGTCGTCGCCGGATGAAAAACTGTTTTTT.